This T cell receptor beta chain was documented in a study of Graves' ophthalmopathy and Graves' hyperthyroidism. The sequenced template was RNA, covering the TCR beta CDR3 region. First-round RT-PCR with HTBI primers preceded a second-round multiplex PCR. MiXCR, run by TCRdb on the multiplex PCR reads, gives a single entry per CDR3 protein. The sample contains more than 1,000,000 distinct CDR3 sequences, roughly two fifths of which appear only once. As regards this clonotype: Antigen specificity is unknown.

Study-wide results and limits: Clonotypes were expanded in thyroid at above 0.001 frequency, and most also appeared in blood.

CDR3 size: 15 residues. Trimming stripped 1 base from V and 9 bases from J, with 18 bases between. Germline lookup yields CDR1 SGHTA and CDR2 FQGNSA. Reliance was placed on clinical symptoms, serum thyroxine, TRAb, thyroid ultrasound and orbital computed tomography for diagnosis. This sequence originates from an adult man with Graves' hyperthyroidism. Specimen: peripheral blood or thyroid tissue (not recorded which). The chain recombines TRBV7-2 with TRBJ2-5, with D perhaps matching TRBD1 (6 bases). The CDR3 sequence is CASSLEGVLSGAQYF. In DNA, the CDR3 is TGTGCCAGCAGCTTAGAGGGGGTTCTATCGGGTGCCCAGTACTTC.